This T cell receptor (beta chain) was observed in a study of T cells after yellow fever vaccination. Study as a whole: It was SMART-Seq v4 Ultra Low Input that prepared the fractions with low cell numbers. The study's findings and limits: Of the clonotypes, a small share occurred in both CD4 and CD8 compartments. The study found a weaker secondary response that peaked faster, day 5 versus 15. Reappearance after the booster was seen for most primary-vaccination clones, at more than 95% CD4 and 88% CD8.

Via MiXCR, TCRdb re-called the 5' RACE reads, giving one row per CDR3 protein. The table lists about 300,000 distinct CDR3 sequences, 3% to 4.5% of them singletons. As regards this clonotype: Its antigen remains unidentified.

The germline V gene encodes CDR1 SNHLY and CDR2 FYNNEI. The CDR3 length is 12 residues. V was shortened by 6 bases and J by 10 bases, with 16 bases between the two germline ends. The origin of this receptor is a man in his late teens or twenties who received the YFV17D yellow fever vaccine. The chain carries TRBV2 and TRBJ2-7; the D gene is possibly TRBD1 (5 bases). The sequenced sample was PBMCs, obtained 5 days after the yellow fever booster vaccination. The CDR3 here is CASSLTDSLQYV. The DNA for the CDR3 is TGTGCCAGCAGCCTCACCGACAGCCTCCAGTACGTC.